This TCR beta chain derives from a study of cytomegalovirus exposure and HLA in healthy donors. Trimming removed 8 bases from V and 1 base from J, with 13 bases in between. The CDR3 totals 14 residues. From germline, CDR1 is ENHRY and CDR2 SYGVKD. PCR primers comprised 60 Vbeta and 13 Jbeta primers. Produced via immunoSEQ multiplex PCR; TCRdb's table is partial and in-frame only. The sample records about 120,000 clones, more than 75% being singletons. The receptor comes from a woman between 35 and 50 years old in good health and CMV-seropositive. The rearrangement links TRBV10-3 to TRBJ2-3; weak D call: TRBD1 (6 bases). The material sequenced was PBMCs. The CDR3 here is CAIRPAGGTDTQYF. The CDR3 nucleotides are TGTGCCATCCGGCCGGCAGGGGGCACAGATACGCAGTATTTT.